This is a list of T cell receptor beta chains from one sample in a study of OX40 agonist ivuxolimab in advanced cancers. Clones were sequenced by immunoSEQ multiplex PCR, and TCRdb holds only the in-frame ones, with some missing. This sample has 65,000 to 95,000 clones; approximately 94% occur once, and the top ten carry over 8.5%. Source: CD4+ or CD8+ T cells sorted from blood, taken in a trial of the OX40 agonist ivuxolimab. The receptors were gathered from an adult with an advanced solid tumor such as melanoma, head and neck, liver or kidney cancer. Each CDR3 is given with its conserved first and last residue. The D gene is left open where the match is weak. A row's size may be missing; if present it is once, few, many or a size class.

size,V,D,J,DNA,CDR3
NA,TRBV7-9,NA,TRBJ2-7,TGTGCCAGCACCGCGGGATCGAACATAAGGAATGCCTACGAGCAGTACTTC,CASTAGSNIRNAYEQYF
NA,TRBV7-9,TRBD1,TRBJ2-1,TGTGCCAGCAGCTCACCTCGGGACAGCATGGATGAGCAGTTCTTC,CASSSPRDSMDEQFF
NA,TRBV19,TRBD1,TRBJ1-1,TGTGCCAGTAGGGACAGGGGGACTGAAGCTTTCTTT,CASRDRGTEAFF
NA,TRBV2,TRBD1,TRBJ2-5,TGTGCCAGCAGCGTTATACAGGGGTCGGCAGAGACCCAGTACTTC,CASSVIQGSAETQYF
NA,TRBV11-3,TRBD1,TRBJ2-2,TGTGCCAGCAGCGCCCGGACAGGGGGCGAGGTCGGGGAGCTGTTTTTT,CASSARTGGEVGELFF
NA,TRBV4-1,NA,TRBJ1-4,TGCGCCACTGGGGACTTGGATAATGAAAAACTGTTTTTT,CATGDLDNEKLFF
NA,TRBV7-9,TRBD1,TRBJ2-1,TGTGCCAGCAGCTTAAACGGACAGGGGGCAGGTGAGCAGTTCTTC,CASSLNGQGAGEQFF
NA,TRBV28,TRBD2,TRBJ2-7,TGTGCCAGCAGTTCTCCCGGGACTAGCGGGAACCACGAGCAGTACTTC,CASSSPGTSGNHEQYF
NA,TRBV5-6,NA,TRBJ2-7,TGTGCCAGCAGCTTAGAAGCTAGCGAGCAGTACTTC,CASSLEASEQYF
once,TRBV27,TRBD2,TRBJ2-7,TGTGCCAGCAGTTTATCGGGGGGGTACGAGCAGTACTTC,CASSLSGGYEQYF
NA,TRBV4-3,NA,TRBJ2-1,TGCGCCAGCAGCCAAGATCGGCTAGCTCAGGAGCAGTTCTTC,CASSQDRLAQEQFF
NA,TRBV7-6,NA,TRBJ2-7,TGTGCCAGCAGCTTAGCGGGGGGGCGGGACGAGCAGTACTTC,CASSLAGGRDEQYF
NA,TRBV28,NA,TRBJ1-5,TGTGCCAGCAGTTTTTTGGGCGCAGAACAGCCCCAGCATTTT,CASSFLGAEQPQHF
NA,TRBV28,NA,TRBJ2-3,TGTGCCAGCACGCCGGGAGGCACAGATACGCAGTATTTT,CASTPGGTDTQYF
NA,TRBV7-2,NA,TRBJ2-7,TGTGCCAGCGGGGAGACAGACAACTTCCTCTACGAGCAGTACTTC,CASGETDNFLYEQYF
NA,TRBV7-9,NA,TRBJ1-2,TGTGCCAGCAGCTCCGATTGGGCGGCCGGCTACACCTTC,CASSSDWAAGYTF
NA,TRBV6-1,NA,TRBJ2-5,TGTGCCAGCAATCAGCCGGACAGGCCAGCGGGGACCCAGTACTTC,CASNQPDRPAGTQYF
NA,TRBV4-3,NA,TRBJ2-3,TGCGCCAGCAGCCAACCTAGATCGGATACGCAGTATTTT,CASSQPRSDTQYF
NA,TRBV6-4,TRBD1,TRBJ1-5,TGTGCCAGCAGTTCCCGACAGGGTAGCAATCAGCCCCAGCATTTT,CASSSRQGSNQPQHF
once,TRBV27,TRBD2,TRBJ2-1,TGTGCCAGCAGTCCAACTAGCGGGGTGGGGAATGAGCAGTTCTTC,CASSPTSGVGNEQFF
NA,TRBV30,NA,TRBJ1-4,TGTGCCTGGAGTGTATACCCAGGTTTTAATGAAAAACTGTTTTTT,CAWSVYPGFNEKLFF
NA,TRBV7-3,TRBD2,TRBJ2-7,TGTGCCAGCAGCCCCATGGGGGCGGGGGGTTTATACGAGCAGTACTTC,CASSPMGAGGLYEQYF
NA,TRBV18,TRBD2,TRBJ2-1,TGTGCCAGCTCACCAGGCGGGGGCAATGAGCAGTTCTTC,CASSPGGGNEQFF
NA,TRBV27,NA,TRBJ2-7,TGTGCCAGCAGTTTAAGGGTAACCTACGAGCAGTACTTC,CASSLRVTYEQYF
NA,TRBV6-6,NA,TRBJ1-1,TGTGCCAGCAGTTACGCTGAAGCTTTCTTT,CASSYAEAFF
NA,TRBV5-1,TRBD1,TRBJ2-5,TGCGCCAGCAGCCCGGACAGGGGTGGGGTGACCCAGTACTTC,CASSPDRGGVTQYF